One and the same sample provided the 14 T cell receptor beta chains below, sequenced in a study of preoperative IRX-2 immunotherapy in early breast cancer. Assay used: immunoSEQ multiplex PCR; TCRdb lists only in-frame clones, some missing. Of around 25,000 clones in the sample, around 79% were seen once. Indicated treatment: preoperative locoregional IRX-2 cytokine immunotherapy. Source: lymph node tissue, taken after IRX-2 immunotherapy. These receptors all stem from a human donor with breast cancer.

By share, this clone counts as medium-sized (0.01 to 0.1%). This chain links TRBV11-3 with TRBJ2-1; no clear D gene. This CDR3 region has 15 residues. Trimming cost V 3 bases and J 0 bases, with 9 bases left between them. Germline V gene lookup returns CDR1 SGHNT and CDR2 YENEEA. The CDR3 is CASSLGRYSYNEQFF. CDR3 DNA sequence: TGTGCCAGCAGCTTGGGTAGGTACTCCTACAATGAGCAGTTCTTC. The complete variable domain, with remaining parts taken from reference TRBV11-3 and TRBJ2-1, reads EAGVVQSPRYKIIEKKQPVAFWCNPISGHNTLYWYLQNLGQGPELLIRYENEEAVDDSQLPKDRFSAERLKGVDSTLKIQPAELGDSAVYLCASSLGRYSYNEQFFGPGTRLTVL.

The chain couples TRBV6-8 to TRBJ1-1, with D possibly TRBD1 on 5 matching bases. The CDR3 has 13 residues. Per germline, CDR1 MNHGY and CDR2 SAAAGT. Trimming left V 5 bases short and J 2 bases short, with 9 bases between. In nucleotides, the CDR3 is TGTGCCAGCAGTCGGACAAGAAACACTGAAGCTTTCTTT. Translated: CASSRTRNTEAFF.

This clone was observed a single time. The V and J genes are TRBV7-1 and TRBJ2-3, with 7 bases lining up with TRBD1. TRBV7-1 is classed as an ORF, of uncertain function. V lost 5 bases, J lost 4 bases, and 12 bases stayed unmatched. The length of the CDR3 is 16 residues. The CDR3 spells CASSERGLSGPDTQYF. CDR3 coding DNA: TGTGCCAGCAGCGAGAGGGGGCTGAGCGGCCCAGATACGCAGTATTTT.

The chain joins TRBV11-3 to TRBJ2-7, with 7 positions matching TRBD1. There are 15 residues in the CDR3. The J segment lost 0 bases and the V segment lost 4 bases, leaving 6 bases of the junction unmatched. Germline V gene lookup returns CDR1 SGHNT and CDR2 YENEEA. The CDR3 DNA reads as TGTGCCAGCAGCTCGAAGGGACAGCTCTCCTACGAGCAGTACTTC. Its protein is CASSSKGQLSYEQYF.

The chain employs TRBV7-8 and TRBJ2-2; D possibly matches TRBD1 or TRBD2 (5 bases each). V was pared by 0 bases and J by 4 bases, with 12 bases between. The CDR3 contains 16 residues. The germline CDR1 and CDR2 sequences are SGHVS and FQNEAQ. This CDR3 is CASSLAGTNPTGELFF. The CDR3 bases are TGTGCCAGCAGCTTAGCAGGGACCAACCCCACCGGGGAGCTGTTTTTT.

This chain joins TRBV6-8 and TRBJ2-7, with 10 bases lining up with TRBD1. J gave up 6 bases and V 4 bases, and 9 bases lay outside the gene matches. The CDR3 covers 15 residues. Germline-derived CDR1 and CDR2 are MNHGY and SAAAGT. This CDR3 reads CASSSRRTGGIEQYF. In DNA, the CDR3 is TGTGCCAGCAGTTCCCGACGGACAGGGGGGATCGAGCAGTACTTC.

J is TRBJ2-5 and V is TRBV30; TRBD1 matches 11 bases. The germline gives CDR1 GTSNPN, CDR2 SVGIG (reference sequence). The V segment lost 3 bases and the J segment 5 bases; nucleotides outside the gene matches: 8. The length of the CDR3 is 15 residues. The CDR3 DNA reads TGTGCCTGGAGCCTGGGACAGGGGGTGCGCGAGACCCAGTACTTC. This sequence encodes CAWSLGQGVRETQYF. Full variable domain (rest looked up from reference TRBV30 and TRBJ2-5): SQTIHQWPATLVQPVGSPLSLECTVEGTSNPNLYWYRQAAGRGLQLLFYSVGIGQISSEVPQNLSASRPQDRQFILSSKKLLLSDSGFYLCAWSLGQGVRETQYFGPGTRLLVL.

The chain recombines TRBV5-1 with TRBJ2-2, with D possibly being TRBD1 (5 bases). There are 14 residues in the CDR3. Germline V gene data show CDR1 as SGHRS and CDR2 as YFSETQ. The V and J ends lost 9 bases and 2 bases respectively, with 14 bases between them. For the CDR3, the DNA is TGCGCCACCGAAACAGGATTTAACACCGGGGAGCTGTTTTTT. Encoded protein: CATETGFNTGELFF.

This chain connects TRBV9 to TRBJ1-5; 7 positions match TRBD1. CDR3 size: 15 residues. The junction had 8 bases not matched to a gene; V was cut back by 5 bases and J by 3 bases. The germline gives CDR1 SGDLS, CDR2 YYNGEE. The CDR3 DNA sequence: TGTGCCAGCAGGGGAGACACAGGGGACAATCAGCCCCAGCATTTT. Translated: CASRGDTGDNQPQHF.

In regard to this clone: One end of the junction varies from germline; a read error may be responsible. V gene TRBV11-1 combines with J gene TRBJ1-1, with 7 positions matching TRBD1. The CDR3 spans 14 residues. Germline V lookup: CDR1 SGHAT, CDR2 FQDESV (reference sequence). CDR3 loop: CASSPGGQPPVAFF. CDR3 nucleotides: TGTGCTAGCAGCCCAGGGGGACAGCCCCCCGTAGCTTTCTTT.

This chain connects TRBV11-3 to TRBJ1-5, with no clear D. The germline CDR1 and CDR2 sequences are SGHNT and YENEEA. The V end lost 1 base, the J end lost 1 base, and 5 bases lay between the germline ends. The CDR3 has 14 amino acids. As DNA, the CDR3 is TGTGCCAGCAGCTTAGGCAGGAGCAATCAGCCCCAGCATTTT. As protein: CASSLGRSNQPQHF.

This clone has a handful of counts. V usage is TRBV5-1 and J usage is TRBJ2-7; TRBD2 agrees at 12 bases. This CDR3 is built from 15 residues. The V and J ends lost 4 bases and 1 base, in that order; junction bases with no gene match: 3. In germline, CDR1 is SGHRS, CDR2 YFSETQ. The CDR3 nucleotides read TGCGCCAGCAGCCGGGGACTAGCGGGTTCCTACGAGCAGTACTTC. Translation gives CASSRGLAGSYEQYF.

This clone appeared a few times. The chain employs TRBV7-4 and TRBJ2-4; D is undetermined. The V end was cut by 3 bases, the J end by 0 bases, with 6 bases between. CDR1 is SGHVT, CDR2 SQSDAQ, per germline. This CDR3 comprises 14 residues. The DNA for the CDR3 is TGTGCCAGCAGCTTGAGGTTAGCCAAAAACATTCAGTACTTC. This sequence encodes CASSLRLAKNIQYF.

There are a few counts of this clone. The DNA for the CDR3 is TGCGCCAGCAGCACATGGACAGGGGGATATAACACTGAAGCTTTCTTT. This translates into CASSTWTGGYNTEAFF. V gene TRBV5-1 combines with J gene TRBJ1-1, with 10 nucleotides matching TRBD1. The germline V gene encodes CDR1 SGHRS and CDR2 YFSETQ. The CDR3 runs to 16 residues. J was trimmed by 2 bases and V by 4 bases; bases with no gene match: 8.